Below, 22 T cell receptor beta chains from the same sample are listed, as sequenced in a study of blood T cell repertoires in COVID-19. Some clones are missing from TCRdb's copy, which holds only in-frame ones; the method was immunoSEQ multiplex PCR. The profile shows 150,000 or so clones, 80% to 90% of them singletons. Sequencing was performed on peripheral blood. These receptor sequences come from a man aged 60 to 75 with acute or convalescent COVID-19.

This sequence joins TRBV28 and TRBJ2-7, with a possible D match to TRBD2 (6 bases). This CDR3 has 13 residues. Germline values: CDR1 MDHEN, CDR2 SYDVKM. V lost 8 bases and J 9 bases, leaving 20 bases between the germline ends. The CDR3 here is CASVKDIGRGQYF. Here the CDR3 DNA reads TGTGCCAGCGTGAAGGATATCGGGCGGGGGCAGTACTTC.

V is TRBV12-3 or TRBV12-4 and J is TRBJ2-7; D is unresolved. V lost 8 bases and J lost 5, with 13 bases in between. This CDR3 is built from 12 residues. This CDR3 reads CASRSRLDEQYF. The CDR3 DNA reads TGTGCCAGCCGCTCGAGGTTGGACGAGCAGTACTTC.

The CDR3 reads CSVWGTGANEQFF. Written as DNA, the CDR3 is TGCAGCGTCTGGGGGACAGGGGCCAATGAGCAGTTCTTC. The V gene is TRBV29-1, the J gene TRBJ2-1, with TRBD1 identical over 10 bases. Germline V gene lookup returns CDR1 SQVTM and CDR2 ANQGSEA. This CDR3 is 13 amino acids long. V lost 6 bases, J lost 6 bases, and 5 bases stayed unmatched.

There are many counts of this clone. V and J are TRBV19 and TRBJ1-6; D not certain. The CDR3 spans 15 residues. Germline lookup yields CDR1 LNHDA and CDR2 SQIVND (reference sequence). The germline V and J ends were trimmed by 1 base and 9 bases, with 13 bases remaining between them. CDR3 sequence reads: CASSIAPGDGSPLHF. For the CDR3, the DNA is TGTGCCAGTAGTATAGCCCCGGGTGACGGTTCACCCCTCCACTTT.

This chain links TRBV30 with TRBJ1-4, with D tentatively TRBD1 (6 bases). Germline V gene lookup returns CDR1 GTSNPN and CDR2 SVGIG (reference sequence). Trimming stripped 7 bases from V and 7 bases from J, with 13 bases between. The CDR3 runs to 12 residues. The CDR3 sequence is CASGVGGEKLFF. CDR3 DNA: TGTGCCTCAGGGGTTGGCGGTGAAAAACTGTTTTTT.

This sequence joins TRBV28 and TRBJ1-2; no definite D call. This CDR3 has 14 amino acids. V gave up 7 bases and J gave up 0 bases, with 12 bases separating them. Germline V gene data show CDR1 as MDHEN and CDR2 as SYDVKM. The CDR3 DNA follows: TGTGCCAGCACCCGAGGACTAGCTAACTATGGCTACACCTTC. Its translation is CASTRGLANYGYTF.

This chain connects TRBV18 to TRBJ2-6, with D perhaps matching TRBD1 (6 bases). V lost 3 bases and J lost 2, with 8 bases in between. Germline V gene sequence: CDR1 KGHSH, CDR2 LQKENI. This CDR3 has 15 amino acids. The CDR3, as DNA: TGTGCCAGCTCACCGACAGGAGCTGGGGCCAACGTCCTGACTTTC. Translation gives CASSPTGAGANVLTF. Filled out from reference TRBV18 and TRBJ2-6, the complete variable domain reads NAGVMQNPRHLVRRRGQEARLRCSPMKGHSHVYWYRQLPEEGLKFMVYLQKENIIDESGMPKERFSAEFPKEGPSILRIQQVVRGDSAAYFCASSPTGAGANVLTFGAGSRLTVL.

The chain couples TRBV27 to TRBJ2-1; 8 bases are a match to TRBD2. The CDR3 sequence is 16 residues long. Germline CDR1 MNHEY, CDR2 SMNVEV (reference sequence). V shed 6 bases and J 0 bases; nucleotides not matched to a gene: 7. The CDR3 coding sequence is TGTGCCAGCAGGCCCATCAGCGGGAGCTCCTACAATGAGCAGTTCTTC. It is translated as CASRPISGSSYNEQFF.

This chain links TRBV25-1 with TRBJ1-2; D remains ambiguous. From germline, CDR1 is MGHDK and CDR2 SYGVNS. There are 14 residues in the CDR3. The V end lost 4 bases, the J end lost 4 bases, and 13 bases lay between the germline ends. CDR3 residues: CASSGWQILYGYTF. CDR3 DNA sequence: TGTGCCAGCAGTGGGTGGCAAATTCTCTATGGCTACACCTTC.

This chain uses TRBV29-1 with TRBJ2-7; 12 bases are shared with TRBD1. The CDR3 sequence is 14 residues long. The trim removed 8 bases at V and 6 bases at J, leaving 11 bases unmatched. Germline CDR1 reads SQVTM; CDR2 reads ANQGSEA. CDR3 loop: CSSTGTGGSGEQYF. CDR3 nucleotide sequence: TGCAGCTCTACCGGGACAGGGGGCTCCGGCGAGCAGTACTTC.

The V call is TRBV2, the J call TRBJ2-3, with D unresolved. Per the germline V gene, CDR1 is SNHLY and CDR2 is FYNNEI. The CDR3 has 13 residues. V dropped 3 bases and J dropped 3 bases, with 7 bases sitting between them. The CDR3 DNA reads as TGTGCCAGCAGTGATTATCTTACAGATACGCAGTATTTT. Translated, it gives CASSDYLTDTQYF.

The V call is TRBV20-1, the J call TRBJ1-2; D remains ambiguous. The CDR3 covers 11 residues. V gave up 6 bases and J gave up 8 bases, with 13 bases separating them. Germline assignment: CDR1 DFQATT and CDR2 SNEGSKA (reference sequence). CDR3: CSAPTRGGYTF. For the CDR3, the DNA is TGCAGTGCGCCCACCCGCGGGGGCTACACCTTC.

The chain joins TRBV5-8 to TRBJ1-4; 7 bases map to TRBD1. V shed 4 bases, J shed 6 bases, and the junction held 12 bases outside the gene matches. This CDR3 contains 16 residues. CDR1 SGHTS and CDR2 YDEGEE come from the germline V gene. CDR3 DNA sequence: TGTGCCAGCAGCGAGGGACAGTTCACTCGGGATGAAAAACTGTTTTTT. Protein: CASSEGQFTRDEKLFF.

A single count supports this clone. J is TRBJ1-4 and V is TRBV7-9, with 7 bases matching TRBD1. The CDR3 is 15 amino acids. Per germline, CDR1 SEHNR and CDR2 FQNEAQ (reference sequence). The V and J ends lost 5 bases and 0 bases, in that order; junction bases with no gene match: 3. The CDR3 DNA is TGTGCCAGCAGCGTAGACAGGGCAACTAATGAAAAACTGTTTTTT. Translated: CASSVDRATNEKLFF.

This rearrangement joins TRBV25-1 to TRBJ2-3, with D unresolved. This CDR3 has 12 amino acids. Trimming took off 2 bases at V and 2 bases at J, with 2 bases between the two ends. Germline CDR1 is MGHDK and CDR2 is SYGVNS. The CDR3 region is CASSEHTDTQYF. CDR3 bases: TGTGCCAGCAGTGAACACACAGATACGCAGTATTTT.

The V call is TRBV28, the J call TRBJ1-5; the match to TRBD1 covers 10 bases. This CDR3 has 15 amino acids. Germline V gene data show CDR1 as MDHEN and CDR2 as SYDVKM. V trimming: 6 bases; J trimming: 6 bases; junction bases outside the gene matches: 8. The CDR3 protein is CASRSGTGDSQPQHF. DNA of the CDR3: TGTGCCAGCAGGTCAGGGACAGGGGATAGTCAGCCCCAGCATTTT.

The rearrangement links TRBV27 to TRBJ2-7; unclear D gene. The length of the CDR3 is 11 residues. Trimming took off 4 bases at V and 2 bases at J, with 3 bases between the two ends. Germline V lookup: CDR1 MNHEY, CDR2 SMNVEV (reference sequence). CDR3 DNA sequence: TGTGCCAGCAGTTCTACCTACGAGCAGTACTTC. Amino acid sequence: CASSSTYEQYF.

The CDR3 protein is CASSMAAGNTIYF. The CDR3, as DNA: TGTGCCAGCAGCATGGCCGCTGGAAACACCATATATTTT. This chain uses TRBV7-9 with TRBJ1-3; D is ambiguous. The V end was cut by 5 bases, the J end by 2 bases, with 7 bases between. CDR3 length equals 13 residues. The germline gives CDR1 SEHNR, CDR2 FQNEAQ (reference sequence). The full variable domain, with the rest looked up from reference TRBV7-9 and TRBJ1-3, is DTGVSQNPRHKITKRGQNVTFRCDPISEHNRLYWYRQTLGQGPEFLTYFQNEAQLEKSRLLSDRFSAERPKGSFSTLEIQRTEQGDSAMYLCASSMAAGNTIYFGEGSWLTVV.

The sample holds many counts of this clone. The J gene is TRBJ1-2, the V gene TRBV29-1, with 7 bases that match TRBD1. CDR3 size: 16 residues. The germline CDR1 and CDR2 sequences are SQVTM and ANQGSEA. J lost 6 bases, V lost 4 bases, and 17 bases had no gene match. CDR3 amino acids: CSVVPTRGGEEDGYTF. The CDR3 coding sequence is TGCAGCGTTGTCCCAACGCGAGGGGGCGAGGAAGATGGCTACACCTTC.

The chain employs TRBV5-6 and TRBJ2-2, with TRBD1 as a possible D gene (6 bases). The CDR3 extends over 14 amino acids. Germline loops: CDR1 SGHDT, CDR2 YYEEEE. Trimming cost V 1 base and J 7 bases, with 11 bases left between them. CDR3 sequence reads: CASSLRQGIGELFF. CDR3 DNA: TGTGCCAGCAGCTTGCGGCAGGGGATCGGGGAGCTGTTTTTT.

This clone was detected a few times. The V and J genes are TRBV7-2 and TRBJ1-1, with 8 bases identical to TRBD1. This CDR3 spans 14 amino acids. CDR1 and CDR2 from the germline V gene are SGHTA and FQGNSA. J lost 7 bases, V lost 4 bases, and 8 bases had no gene match. The CDR3 DNA sequence: TGTGCCAGCAGCTCGAGACAGGGGCACAGTGAAGCTTTCTTT. Translating gives CASSSRQGHSEAFF. Variable domain in full (rest from reference TRBV7-2 and TRBJ1-1): GAGVSQSPSNKVTEKGKDVELRCDPISGHTALYWYRQSLGQGLEFLIYFQGNSAPDKSGLPSDRFSAERTGGSVSTLTIQRTQQEDSAVYLCASSSRQGHSEAFFGQGTRLTVV.

The V gene is TRBV30, the J gene TRBJ2-2; D is uncertain. Trimming removed 0 bases from V and 0 bases from J, with 11 bases in between. Germline V gene lookup returns CDR1 GTSNPN and CDR2 SVGIG (reference sequence). The CDR3 consists of 16 residues. CDR3 residues: CAWSVLLYPNTGELFF. The CDR3 DNA reads TGTGCCTGGAGTGTATTACTATACCCGAACACCGGGGAGCTGTTTTTT.